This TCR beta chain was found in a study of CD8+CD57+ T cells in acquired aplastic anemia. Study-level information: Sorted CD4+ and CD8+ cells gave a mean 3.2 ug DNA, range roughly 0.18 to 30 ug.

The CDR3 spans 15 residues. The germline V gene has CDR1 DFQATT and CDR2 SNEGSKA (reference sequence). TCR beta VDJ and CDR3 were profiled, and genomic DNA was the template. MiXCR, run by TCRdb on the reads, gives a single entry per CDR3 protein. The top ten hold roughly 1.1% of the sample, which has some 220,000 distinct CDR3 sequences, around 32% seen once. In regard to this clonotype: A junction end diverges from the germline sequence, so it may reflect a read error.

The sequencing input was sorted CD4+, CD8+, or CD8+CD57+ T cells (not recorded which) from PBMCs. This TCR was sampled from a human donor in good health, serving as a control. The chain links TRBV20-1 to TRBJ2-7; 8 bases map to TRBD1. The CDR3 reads CSARDTRQGIDEQCF. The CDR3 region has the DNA TGCAGTGCTAGAGATACCAGACAGGGGATAGACGAGCAGTGCTTC.